These 19 T cell receptor beta chains were sequenced from one sample in a study of CD8+ T cells in alopecia areata. Reverse transcription of extracted RNA yielded cDNA, which provided the sequencing template. Clones were sequenced by immunoSEQ multiplex PCR, and TCRdb holds only the in-frame ones, with some missing. This table has over 150,000 clones, 55% to 70% appearing once. Treatment here: oral pan-JAK inhibitor, 5-10 mg twice daily. Sequenced material: CD4+ T cells sorted from blood, taken at week 24, from a patient treated with tofacitinib. Source of these receptors: a human donor with alopecia areata.

The chain uses TRBV27 and TRBJ1-2, with a possible D match to TRBD1 (5 bases). CDR3 size: 13 residues. The germline CDR1 and CDR2 sequences are MNHEY and SMNVEV (reference sequence). With 6 bases removed from V and 5 bases from J, the gap between germline ends came to 13 bases. The CDR3: CASSPRQPYGYTF. The CDR3 DNA reads as TGTGCCAGCAGCCCCCGACAGCCTTATGGCTACACCTTC.

The table lists this clone with a few counts. This sequence joins TRBV5-5 and TRBJ2-3; tentative D call: TRBD2 (6 bases). This CDR3 is built from 16 residues. The V and J ends lost 5 bases and 0 bases respectively, with 16 bases between them. Per the germline V gene, CDR1 is SGHKS and CDR2 is YYEKEE (reference sequence). This chain's CDR3 is CASRFRPGGSTDTQYF. CDR3 nucleotides: TGTGCCAGCAGATTTCGGCCCGGGGGTAGCACAGATACGCAGTATTTT.

The CDR3 loop is CASSESEGGYTF. CDR3 nucleotides: TGTGCCAGCAGTGAATCTGAGGGGGGCTACACCTTC. The V call is TRBV25-1, the J call TRBJ1-2; D possibly corresponds to TRBD1 (5 bases). The CDR3 spans 12 residues. Trimming shortened V by 1 base and J by 8 bases, and 8 bases separated the two germline ends. Germline V gene sequence: CDR1 MGHDK, CDR2 SYGVNS.

This clone was detected only a few times. V and J are TRBV11-1 and TRBJ1-1; D remains ambiguous. The CDR3 has 13 residues. The V end was cut by 5 bases, the J end by 1 base, with 8 bases between. Looked up from germline, CDR1 is SGHAT and CDR2 is FQDESV (reference sequence). The CDR3 DNA sequence: TGTGCCAGCAGCGGACGTTGGAACACTGAAGCTTTCTTT. Its protein is CASSGRWNTEAFF.

The chain has TRBV30 and TRBJ2-5; either TRBD1 or TRBD2 may fit D (6 bases each). The CDR3 consists of 13 residues. The ends were cut back, 2 bases at V and 2 bases at J, with 9 bases in the middle. Germline lookup yields CDR1 GTSNPN and CDR2 SVGIG (reference sequence). This chain's CDR3 is CAWSRGTQETQYF. The CDR3 nucleotides read TGTGCCTGGAGTCGCGGGACACAAGAGACCCAGTACTTC.

The chain is built from TRBV5-1 and TRBJ2-5, with 10 bases fitting TRBD2. Looked up from germline, CDR1 is SGHRS and CDR2 is YFSETQ. V lost 4 bases, J lost 0 bases, and 6 bases stayed unmatched. This CDR3 has 16 residues. This CDR3 is CASSITGTSDQETQYF. CDR3 nucleotide sequence: TGCGCCAGCAGCATTACCGGGACTAGCGACCAAGAGACCCAGTACTTC.

CDR3 residues: CASSDPRGRGYTF. CDR3 in DNA: TGTGCCAGCAGTGACCCCCGGGGGAGGGGCTACACCTTC. This chain connects TRBV2 to TRBJ1-2; maybe TRBD1 (5 bases). V was pared by 3 bases and J by 8 bases, with 13 bases between. The CDR3 is 13 residues long. Germline assignment: CDR1 SNHLY and CDR2 FYNNEI.

The rearrangement uses TRBV5-1 and TRBJ2-5; TRBD1 or TRBD2 may be the D gene (5 bases each). Germline CDR1 is SGHRS and CDR2 is YFSETQ. The CDR3 loop spans 13 amino acids. The V end lost 4 bases, the J end lost 3 bases, and 10 bases lay between the germline ends. Written as DNA, the CDR3 is TGCGCCAGCAGCGTCGTGGGGGAAGAGACCCAGTACTTC. This encodes CASSVVGEETQYF.

J is TRBJ1-5 and V is TRBV27; 8 nucleotides line up with TRBD1. CDR3 length: 17 amino acids. Germline CDR1 is MNHEY and CDR2 is SMNVEV (reference sequence). The V and J ends lost 5 bases and 3 bases, in that order; junction bases with no gene match: 12. CDR3 sequence reads: CASSPSPGTGFNQPQHF. The CDR3 region has the DNA TGTGCCAGCAGTCCAAGTCCCGGGACAGGCTTCAATCAGCCCCAGCATTTT.

Turning to this clone: This specimen includes other DNA sequences encoding the same CDR3. The chain links TRBV18 to TRBJ2-5; perhaps TRBD1 as D (6 bases). The CDR3 contains 13 residues. The germline V gene has CDR1 KGHSH and CDR2 LQKENI. Trimming removed 4 bases at V and 2 bases at J, with 8 bases between. In DNA form, the CDR3 reads TGTGCCAGCTCACTAGGACAGCAAGAGACCCAGTACTTC. Amino acid sequence: CASSLGQQETQYF.

The V gene is TRBV2, the J gene TRBJ2-5; tentative D call: TRBD1 (6 bases). CDR3 length: 14 amino acids. CDR1 is SNHLY and CDR2 is FYNNEI in the germline V gene. V dropped 5 bases and J dropped 5 bases, with 15 bases sitting between them. The CDR3 DNA sequence: TGTGCCAGCAGTCTGGGTGGGACACGTGAGACCCAGTACTTC. Amino acid sequence: CASSLGGTRETQYF.

This clone was counted only a few times. The chain combines TRBV14 with TRBJ1-1, with TRBD1 as a possible D gene (5 bases). V gave up 4 bases and J gave up 5 bases, with 11 bases separating them. Germline V lookup: CDR1 SGHDN, CDR2 FVKESK. CDR3 length: 13 residues. The CDR3 reads CASSRDWGTEAFF. In DNA, the CDR3 is TGTGCCAGCAGCCGGGACTGGGGGACTGAAGCTTTCTTT.

The chain employs TRBV6-1 and TRBJ2-1; 7 nucleotides agree with TRBD1. Germline loops: CDR1 MNHNS, CDR2 SASEGT. The CDR3 contains 17 residues. J gave up 8 bases and V 2 bases, and 15 bases lay outside the gene matches. CDR3 protein: CASSEWTRRQGNDEQFF. For the CDR3, the DNA is TGTGCCAGCAGTGAATGGACTCGAAGACAGGGTAACGATGAGCAGTTCTTC.

This clone was detected only once. An end of the junction does not agree with germline; a read error may underlie this. This chain connects TRBV29-1 to TRBJ2-1; tentatively, D is TRBD1 or TRBD2 (7 bases each). CDR1 is SQVTM, CDR2 ANQGSEA, per germline. The CDR3 runs 13 residues. CDR3 sequence: CSVPQGEGVRSIF. The CDR3, as DNA: TGCAGCGTTCCTCAGGGGGAGGGGGTCCGTTCAATCTTC.

This clone has just one count. V gene TRBV30 combines with J gene TRBJ2-3; TRBD2 matches at 9 bases. V lost 2 bases and J lost 2; bases outside the gene matches: 14. The CDR3 is made up of 18 amino acids. Germline values: CDR1 GTSNPN, CDR2 SVGIG (reference sequence). Here the CDR3 DNA reads TGTGCCTGGAGTACGCGGCGGGAGGGAGGAGGGACCACAGATACGCAGTATTTT. Amino acids: CAWSTRREGGGTTDTQYF.

This chain uses TRBV30 with TRBJ1-5; possibly TRBD1 for D (5 bases). The CDR3 has 16 residues. In germline, CDR1 is GTSNPN, CDR2 SVGIG (reference sequence). Trimming took 0 bases from V and 3 from J, leaving 15 bases between them. This chain's CDR3 is CAWSVPTTAYNQPQHF. As DNA, the CDR3 is TGTGCCTGGAGTGTACCTACGACAGCCTACAATCAGCCCCAGCATTTT.

This sequence joins TRBV28 and TRBJ1-2; 8 bases align to TRBD1. Germline CDR1 and CDR2: MDHEN and SYDVKM. The CDR3 is made up of 12 amino acids. Unmatched junction bases numbered 1, after V lost 2 bases and J lost 8 bases. CDR3 nucleotides: TGTGCCAGCAGTTTAAGACAGGGGGGCTACACCTTC. It translates to CASSLRQGGYTF.

The V and J genes are TRBV5-1 and TRBJ2-7, with 11 nucleotides matching TRBD1. The V gene's germline CDR1 is SGHRS and CDR2 YFSETQ. The junction had 3 bases not matched to a gene; V was cut back by 4 bases and J by 6 bases. This CDR3 region has 13 residues. CDR3 DNA: TGCGCCAGCAGCGGAGGGACAGGGGGCGAGCAGTACTTC. It translates to CASSGGTGGEQYF.

A single count supports this clone. The rearrangement joins TRBV7-2 to TRBJ2-7, with 10 bases lining up with TRBD2. CDR1 and CDR2 (germline): SGHTA, FQGNSA. After removal of 6 bases from V and 0 bases from J, the junction contained 8 bases not matched to a gene. The CDR3 consists of 16 residues. CDR3 residues: CASSPARLAGSYEQYF. In DNA, the CDR3 is TGTGCCAGCAGTCCCGCTCGACTAGCGGGCTCCTACGAGCAGTACTTC.